The 14 T cell receptor beta chains below all came from one sample that was sequenced in a study of T cells after yellow fever vaccination. MiXCR was run by TCRdb on the 5' RACE reads, yielding one entry per CDR3 protein. The sample consists of approximately 580,000 distinct CDR3 sequences, about 17% of them appearing once. Here the sequenced sample was PBMCs, taken around 5 days after the first yellow fever vaccination. The origin of the receptors is a man aged 18 to 30 who received the YFV17D yellow fever vaccine.

The V call is TRBV2, the J call TRBJ2-1; D uncertain. CDR3 length: 12 amino acids. V gave up 6 bases and J gave up 3 bases, with 6 bases separating them. The germline CDR1 and CDR2 sequences are SNHLY and FYNNEI. This CDR3 reads CASSGYYNEQFF. DNA of the CDR3: TGTGCCAGCAGCGGATACTACAATGAGCAGTTCTTC.

This clonotype was picked up a small number of times. The rearrangement links TRBV7-6 to TRBJ2-7; D remains unclear. The V end lost 0 bases, the J end lost 6 bases, and 12 bases lay between the germline ends. Germline CDR1 SGHVS, CDR2 FNYEAQ. CDR3 length: 14 residues. CDR3 DNA: TGTGCCAGCAGCTTAGCGTTAAGAGGCCGCGAGCAGTACTTC. Translated: CASSLALRGREQYF.

The chain is built from TRBV19 and TRBJ2-2; 7 bases align to TRBD2. Germline CDR1 and CDR2: LNHDA and SQIVND (reference sequence). This CDR3 has 14 amino acids. The ends lost 10 bases at V and 6 bases at J; junction bases unmatched: 11. The CDR3 DNA sequence: TGTGCCACCAAAGAGGGAGGGACGGCCGGGGAGCTGTTTTTT. The encoded protein is CATKEGGTAGELFF.

This clonotype was seen many times. V and J are TRBV18 and TRBJ2-5, with D maybe TRBD2 (5 bases). V gave up 3 bases and J gave up 0 bases, with 8 bases separating them. Germline V CDR1 and CDR2: KGHSH, LQKENI. The CDR3 runs to 14 residues. CDR3 residues: CASSPYGDQETQYF. For the CDR3, the DNA is TGTGCCAGCTCACCCTACGGGGACCAAGAGACCCAGTACTTC.

The chain uses TRBV5-4 and TRBJ2-1, with D possibly being TRBD1 or TRBD2 (5 bases each). This CDR3 contains 14 residues. Trimming left V 3 bases short and J 4 bases short, with 11 bases between. The germline gives CDR1 SGHNT, CDR2 YYREEE (reference sequence). CDR3: CASSSRDDYNEQFF. Written as DNA, the CDR3 is TGTGCCAGCAGCTCCCGGGACGATTACAATGAGCAGTTCTTC. Full variable domain (missing parts from reference TRBV5-4 and TRBJ2-1): ETGVTQSPTHLIKTRGQQVTLRCSSQSGHNTVSWYQQALGQGPQFIFQYYREEENGRGNFPPRFSGLQFPNYSSELNVNALELDDSALYLCASSSRDDYNEQFFGPGTRLTVL.

There are a few counts of this clonotype. The V call is TRBV4-1, the J call TRBJ2-1; 9 nucleotides agree with TRBD2. This CDR3 is 20 amino acids long. Germline V gene sequence: CDR1 MGHRA, CDR2 YSYEKL. Unmatched junction bases numbered 20, after V lost 4 bases and J lost 4 bases. CDR3 sequence (DNA): TGCGCCAGCAGCCCCTGGCTTACTAGCGGGCCCAAAGGGACTTACAATGAGCAGTTCTTC. This codes for CASSPWLTSGPKGTYNEQFF.

This clonotype occurred a few times. V is TRBV6-2 or TRBV6-3 and J is TRBJ2-2, with D uncertain. Germline V gene sequence: CDR1 MNHEY, CDR2 SVGEGT. The CDR3 runs 13 residues. Trimming stripped 4 bases from V and 4 bases from J, with 7 bases between. The CDR3 DNA follows: TGTGCCAGCAGTTTATGGGTCACCGGGGAGCTGTTTTTT. Its translation is CASSLWVTGELFF.

This chain connects TRBV11-2 to TRBJ2-5; weak D call: TRBD1 (5 bases). There are 14 residues in the CDR3. CDR1 is SGHAT and CDR2 is FQNNGV in the germline V gene. Deletions cut 5 bases from V and 2 bases from J, with 12 bases between. CDR3 amino acids: CASSPSTAQETQYF. The CDR3 nucleotides are TGTGCCAGCAGCCCATCGACAGCTCAAGAGACCCAGTACTTC.

The V gene is TRBV20-1, the J gene TRBJ1-4; TRBD1 might be the D (5 bases). CDR3 size: 13 residues. The V gene's germline CDR1 is DFQATT and CDR2 SNEGSKA (reference sequence). Trimming stripped 5 bases from V and 3 bases from J, with 10 bases between. The CDR3 sequence is CSAGVRANEKLFF. The DNA for the CDR3 is TGCAGTGCTGGCGTCAGGGCTAATGAAAAACTGTTTTTT.

This clonotype was detected many times. This chain connects TRBV12-3 or TRBV12-4 to TRBJ2-7, with D possibly being TRBD1 (6 bases). This CDR3 is 15 amino acids long. The V and J ends lost 6 bases and 0 bases respectively, with 15 bases between them. CDR3 protein: CASRRDTVSSYEQYF. CDR3 DNA sequence: TGTGCCAGCAGACGGGACACCGTGAGCTCCTACGAGCAGTACTTC.

This clonotype was counted between two and nine times. The genes are TRBV2 and TRBJ1-5; D unclear. V shed 7 bases and J shed 5 bases, with 15 bases lying between them. Per the germline V gene, CDR1 is SNHLY and CDR2 is FYNNEI. This CDR3 has 14 residues. The CDR3: CASTTPYNDQPQHF. In nucleotides, the CDR3 is TGTGCCAGCACTACACCTTATAACGATCAGCCCCAGCATTTT.

This clonotype occurred a few times. This chain uses TRBV24-1 with TRBJ1-4; D is ambiguous. Germline CDR1 and CDR2: KGHDR and SFDVKD. This CDR3 has 14 amino acids. V was cut by 8 bases and J by 7 bases, with 16 bases left in between. CDR3 DNA: TGTGCCACCAACCGGGCTGTGATGGGTGAAAAACTGTTTTTT. The encoded protein is CATNRAVMGEKLFF.

This clonotype was seen a handful of times. The genes are TRBV14 and TRBJ2-7, with a weak D call TRBD1 (6 bases). Germline V gene sequence: CDR1 SGHDN, CDR2 FVKESK. CDR3 length: 13 residues. The CDR3 DNA is TGTGCCAGCAGCCCTGACCAGACAGGCCACTTTCACGTC. Its protein is CASSPDQTGHFHV.

The chain carries TRBV29-1 and TRBJ2-1; D is unresolved. Looked up from germline, CDR1 is SQVTM and CDR2 is ANQGSEA. Trimming cost V 4 bases and J 4 bases, with 11 bases left between them. This CDR3 contains 13 residues. The CDR3 DNA reads TGCAGCGTTGCGCCTACGCGATACAATGAGCAGTTCTTC. It is translated as CSVAPTRYNEQFF.